Each of the 25 T cell receptor beta chains below was sequenced from the same sample in a study of OX40 agonist ivuxolimab in advanced cancers. Produced via immunoSEQ multiplex PCR; TCRdb's table is partial and in-frame only. The sample consists of over 40,000 clones, more than 70% of them appearing once. Specimen: CD4+ or CD8+ T cells sorted from blood, collected in a trial of the OX40 agonist ivuxolimab. These receptors originate from an adult with an advanced solid tumor such as melanoma, head and neck, liver or kidney cancer.

The genes are TRBV5-1 and TRBJ2-4; maybe TRBD1 (6 bases). CDR3 size: 14 residues. Germline values: CDR1 SGHRS, CDR2 YFSETQ. V gave up 0 bases and J gave up 6 bases, with 10 bases separating them. The CDR3 spells CASSLEGQGNIQYF. CDR3 DNA: TGCGCCAGCAGCTTGGAGGGACAAGGAAACATTCAGTACTTC.

The V call is TRBV2, the J call TRBJ1-2; D gene unclear. The CDR3 extends over 13 amino acids. Germline assignment: CDR1 SNHLY and CDR2 FYNNEI. V was shortened by 6 bases and J by 0 bases, with 8 bases between the two germline ends. The CDR3 DNA reads TGTGCCAGCAGACCCGGGTCTAACTATGGCTACACCTTC. This translates into CASRPGSNYGYTF.

This clone showed up just once. V and J are TRBV19 and TRBJ2-4; 7 bases agree with TRBD2. The V gene's germline CDR1 is LNHDA and CDR2 SQIVND (reference sequence). CDR3 length equals 15 residues. V gave up 3 bases and J gave up 7 bases; unmatched junction bases: 9. The CDR3 DNA sequence: TGTGCCAGTAGTATTGGAGGGAGGGCGGGGAACATTCAGTACTTC. As protein: CASSIGGRAGNIQYF.

The chain couples TRBV10-2 to TRBJ2-7; 8 nucleotides match TRBD2. Looked up from germline, CDR1 is WSHSY and CDR2 is SAAADI. V gave up 3 bases and J gave up 2 bases; unmatched junction bases: 12. The CDR3 runs to 17 residues. CDR3 DNA: TGCGCCAGCAGTGAACCTCGGACTAGCCCTTTCCCCTACGAGCAGTACTTC. Translating gives CASSEPRTSPFPYEQYF.

The chain joins TRBV29-1 to TRBJ2-3; D unclear. The CDR3 is 13 residues long. Per germline, CDR1 SQVTM and CDR2 ANQGSEA. CDR3 loop: CSGVVGGTDTQYF. The CDR3 bases are TGCAGTGGGGTCGTAGGCGGCACAGATACGCAGTATTTT.

The rearrangement uses TRBV28 and TRBJ1-1; D call uncertain. The V and J ends lost 8 bases and 7 bases respectively, with 20 bases between them. In germline, CDR1 is MDHEN, CDR2 SYDVKM. The CDR3 consists of 14 residues. The CDR3 sequence is CASSKQSPAFEAFF. Here the CDR3 DNA reads TGTGCCAGCTCAAAACAGTCTCCGGCGTTTGAAGCTTTCTTT.

The rearrangement links TRBV6-5 to TRBJ2-1, with D possibly TRBD2 on 5 matching bases. This CDR3 is 14 amino acids long. Trimming removed 10 bases at V and 9 bases at J, with 22 bases between. CDR1 and CDR2 (germline): MNHEY, SVGAGI. CDR3 protein: CATSEVRVGGEQFF. The DNA of the CDR3 is TGTGCCACCTCTGAGGTGAGGGTTGGCGGTGAGCAGTTCTTC.

The chain couples TRBV11-3 to TRBJ2-2; D might be TRBD1 (5 bases). V was cut by 5 bases and J by 4 bases, with 14 bases left in between. CDR1 is SGHNT and CDR2 is YENEEA in the germline V gene. The length of the CDR3 is 15 residues. CDR3 sequence: CASSPYRGGTGELFF. CDR3 nucleotides: TGTGCCAGCAGCCCCTATAGGGGTGGCACCGGGGAGCTGTTTTTT.

The chain uses TRBV5-5 and TRBJ1-3, with 7 positions matching TRBD1. This CDR3 has 16 amino acids. Germline CDR1 is SGHKS and CDR2 is YYEKEE (reference sequence). The V segment lost 0 bases and the J segment 3 bases; nucleotides outside the gene matches: 6. Written as DNA, the CDR3 is TGTGCCAGCAGCTTGGGATTCGGGACAGATGGAAACACCATATATTTT. It specifies CASSLGFGTDGNTIYF.

V is TRBV5-1 and J is TRBJ2-1; D not certain. The CDR3 spans 12 residues. Trimming stripped 1 base from V and 10 bases from J, with 9 bases between. Looked up from germline, CDR1 is SGHRS and CDR2 is YFSETQ. The CDR3 DNA reads as TGCGCCAGCAGCTTGCCGGCAGACGAGCAGTTCTTC. Protein product: CASSLPADEQFF.

CDR3 residues: CASSIDNQRGRAGGYTF. DNA of the CDR3: TGTGCCAGTAGTATAGATAATCAGAGGGGCCGCGCCGGGGGCTACACCTTC. The rearrangement joins TRBV19 to TRBJ1-2, with D possibly matching TRBD1 (5 bases). Germline CDR1 reads LNHDA; CDR2 reads SQIVND (reference sequence). Trimming shortened V by 0 bases and J by 8 bases, and 22 bases separated the two germline ends. The CDR3 sequence is 17 residues long.

This chain uses TRBV19 with TRBJ2-7; TRBD2 matches at 9 bases. Germline CDR1 is LNHDA and CDR2 is SQIVND (reference sequence). The length of the CDR3 is 16 residues. V lost 4 bases, J lost 2 bases, and 9 bases stayed unmatched. The CDR3 region has the DNA TGTGCCAGTAGTAACCTTAGCGGGAGCTTCGCCTACGAGCAGTACTTC. Protein: CASSNLSGSFAYEQYF.

The rearrangement links TRBV5-1 to TRBJ2-7; no reliable D call. Trimming cost V 0 bases and J 2 bases, with 9 bases left between them. This CDR3 comprises 14 residues. Germline V gene sequence: CDR1 SGHRS, CDR2 YFSETQ. In nucleotides, the CDR3 is TGCGCCAGCAGCTTGGCCGCAGATCCCTACGAGCAGTACTTC. It specifies CASSLAADPYEQYF.

The chain joins TRBV10-3 to TRBJ1-1; weak D call: TRBD1 (6 bases). This CDR3 region has 15 residues. V was shortened by 4 bases and J by 1 base, with 13 bases between the two germline ends. From germline, CDR1 is ENHRY and CDR2 SYGVKD. The CDR3 nucleotides read TGTGCCATCAGTGGGACAGTCAGCCAGAACACTGAAGCTTTCTTT. Amino acid sequence: CAISGTVSQNTEAFF.

V and J are TRBV7-2 and TRBJ2-1; 11 nucleotides agree with TRBD2. The length of the CDR3 is 17 residues. Germline V gene sequence: CDR1 SGHTA, CDR2 FQGNSA. V lost 0 bases and J lost 7; bases outside the gene matches: 8. The CDR3 DNA is TGTGCCAGCAGCTTAGCTTCGACTAGCGGGACTGCTAATGAGCAGTTCTTC. Translating it yields CASSLASTSGTANEQFF.

This clone showed up just a few times. The chain combines TRBV6-4 with TRBJ1-1, with 7 bases identical to TRBD1. The CDR3 is 14 residues long. Germline CDR1 MRHNA, CDR2 SNTAGT. Unmatched junction bases numbered 2, after V lost 4 bases and J lost 0 bases. The CDR3 bases are TGTGCCAGCAGTGTAGACAGGGTGAACACTGAAGCTTTCTTT. Its protein product is CASSVDRVNTEAFF.

The V and J genes are TRBV29-1 and TRBJ1-5, with D unresolved. Per germline, CDR1 SQVTM and CDR2 ANQGSEA. V lost 6 bases, J lost 5 bases, and 14 bases lay in between. This CDR3 is 13 amino acids long. CDR3 protein: CSVRGQNDQPQHF. The CDR3 DNA reads as TGCAGCGTCCGCGGCCAGAATGATCAGCCCCAGCATTTT.

This clone is labeled as medium-sized. This chain connects TRBV14 to TRBJ2-2; D uncertain. In germline, CDR1 is SGHDN, CDR2 FVKESK. V was clipped by 1 base and J by 4 bases, with 7 bases between them. The CDR3 runs 14 residues. CDR3 in DNA: TGTGCCAGCAGCCAAGCACGGCTCACCGGGGAGCTGTTTTTT. It specifies CASSQARLTGELFF.

CDR3 in DNA: TGCAGCGTTGGTGCAGGGAGTAATGAAAAACTGTTTTTT. Protein: CSVGAGSNEKLFF. The chain couples TRBV29-1 to TRBJ1-4, with D perhaps matching TRBD1 (5 bases). The CDR3 is 13 residues long. Germline V gene sequence: CDR1 SQVTM, CDR2 ANQGSEA. The germline V and J ends were trimmed by 4 bases and 4 bases, with 10 bases remaining between them.

The chain links TRBV6-1 to TRBJ2-3; TRBD2 matches at 9 bases. The CDR3 contains 15 residues. Unmatched junction bases numbered 5, after V lost 6 bases and J lost 1 base. Germline assignment: CDR1 MNHNS and CDR2 SASEGT. Here the CDR3 DNA reads TGTGCCAGCAGAGTAGCGGGAGCGGGCACAGATACGCAGTATTTT. It codes for CASRVAGAGTDTQYF.

The chain couples TRBV4-3 to TRBJ2-1, with a possible D match to TRBD2 (6 bases). V lost 0 bases to trimming and J lost 0 bases, with 15 bases between them. Germline V CDR1 and CDR2: LGHNA, YSLEER. CDR3 length: 18 amino acids. CDR3 sequence reads: CASSQDGLGRSSYNEQFF. CDR3 in DNA: TGCGCCAGCAGCCAAGATGGCCTAGGGAGGAGCTCCTACAATGAGCAGTTCTTC.

CDR3 sequence: CASSLDSSGNTIYF. CDR3 DNA sequence: TGTGCCAGCAGCTTAGACAGCTCTGGAAACACCATATATTTT. The chain carries TRBV11-2 and TRBJ1-3; D gene uncertain. V was clipped by 0 bases and J by 0 bases, with 3 bases between them. Germline CDR1 is SGHAT and CDR2 is FQNNGV. The CDR3 is 14 residues long.

The chain recombines TRBV6-1 with TRBJ2-7; D gene ambiguous. The CDR3 is 11 amino acids. The V gene's germline CDR1 is MNHNS and CDR2 SASEGT. V was cut by 4 bases and J by 3 bases, with 4 bases left in between. CDR3 nucleotide sequence: TGTGCCAGCAGTGCCAGCTACGAGCAGTACTTC. This translates into CASSASYEQYF.

V usage is TRBV28 and J usage is TRBJ1-2, with D perhaps matching TRBD1 (6 bases). The CDR3 is 14 residues long. Deletions cut 0 bases from V and 3 bases from J, with 8 bases between. From germline, CDR1 is MDHEN and CDR2 SYDVKM. The CDR3 reads CASSLWGGDYGYTF. The CDR3 bases are TGTGCCAGCAGTTTATGGGGGGGCGACTATGGCTACACCTTC.

The V and J genes are TRBV5-1 and TRBJ2-1; weak D call: TRBD2 (6 bases). V was trimmed by 5 bases and J by 2 bases, leaving 17 bases between them. There are 16 residues in the CDR3. Germline V gene lookup returns CDR1 SGHRS and CDR2 YFSETQ. This CDR3 reads CASSRVVGGAYNEQFF. DNA for the CDR3: TGCGCCAGCAGTAGAGTGGTGGGAGGCGCCTACAATGAGCAGTTCTTC.